Listed here are 30 T cell receptor beta chains from one sample, sequenced in a study of T cells after posttransplantation cyclophosphamide. TCRdb keeps only in-frame clones here, not all; method: immunoSEQ multiplex PCR. The sample holds 15,000 to 20,000 clones, around 94% seen once. Cells defined as naive were viable CD3+CD4+ or CD3+CD8+ and CCR7+CD45RA+CD45RO-CD95-CD27+CD28+. Sequencing was performed on naive CD4+ T cells sorted from blood. The receptor set was obtained from a woman in her forties or fifties in good health and a related stem cell transplant donor.

V gene TRBV5-1 combines with J gene TRBJ1-3, with TRBD1 matching 7 bases. The CDR3 extends over 14 amino acids. The V and J ends lost 5 bases and 3 bases, in that order; junction bases with no gene match: 5. CDR1 and CDR2 (germline): SGHRS, YFSETQ. DNA of the CDR3: TGCGCCAGCAGTCAAGGGGGCGGTGGAAACACCATATATTTT. Protein: CASSQGGGGNTIYF.

The rearrangement uses TRBV7-9 and TRBJ2-3, with 7 bases fitting TRBD2. The CDR3 runs 16 residues. Per germline, CDR1 SEHNR and CDR2 FQNEAQ (reference sequence). Unmatched junction bases numbered 5, after V lost 0 bases and J lost 2 bases. As DNA, the CDR3 is TGTGCCAGCAGCTTAGCAGGCGGGAGTCCCACAGATACGCAGTATTTT. It yields the protein CASSLAGGSPTDTQYF.

The chain links TRBV6-4 to TRBJ1-2; TRBD1 aligns across 8 bases. Losses at the gene ends were 6 bases for V and 6 bases for J; bases not matched to a gene: 6. CDR3 length: 13 residues. CDR1 is MRHNA and CDR2 is SNTAGT in the germline V gene. CDR3 sequence: CASRPTGEDGYTF. The CDR3 DNA reads TGTGCCAGCAGACCGACAGGGGAAGATGGCTACACCTTC.

The genes are TRBV7-2 and TRBJ2-7; 7 bases are a match to TRBD1. The CDR3 is 16 residues long. The V gene end was trimmed by 3 bases and the J gene end by 2 bases; junction bases not matched to a gene: 10. Germline CDR1 is SGHTA and CDR2 is FQGNSA. The DNA for the CDR3 is TGTGCCAGCAGCTTGACTCCGGGACAGAGCCCCTACGAGCAGTACTTC. Its protein product is CASSLTPGQSPYEQYF.

The J gene is TRBJ2-3, the V gene TRBV11-3; TRBD2 matches at 8 bases. Germline V gene lookup returns CDR1 SGHNT and CDR2 YENEEA. Losses at the gene ends were 1 base for V and 5 bases for J; bases not matched to a gene: 2. This CDR3 comprises 14 residues. CDR3 sequence: CASSLGLAGDTQYF. CDR3 in DNA: TGTGCCAGCAGCTTAGGGCTAGCGGGAGATACGCAGTATTTT.

V and J are TRBV10-1 and TRBJ2-3; 10 bases are a match to TRBD1. In germline, CDR1 is WNHNN, CDR2 SYGVQD (reference sequence). This CDR3 is 14 amino acids long. V shed 0 bases and J 10 bases; nucleotides not matched to a gene: 4. The CDR3: CASSESWTGGAQYF. The CDR3 DNA is TGCGCCAGCAGTGAGTCCTGGACAGGGGGTGCGCAGTATTTT.

V and J are TRBV30 and TRBJ1-1; D remains unclear. The V end was cut by 1 base, the J end by 4 bases, with 13 bases between. CDR1 and CDR2 from the germline V gene are GTSNPN and SVGIG (reference sequence). The CDR3 length is 14 residues. The CDR3 coding sequence is TGTGCCTGGAGTGAAACCCGGACTATCACTGAAGCTTTCTTT. Translating it yields CAWSETRTITEAFF.

The chain carries TRBV7-2 and TRBJ2-3; TRBD2 matches at 10 bases. CDR1 and CDR2 (germline): SGHTA, FQGNSA. The CDR3 contains 15 residues. Trimming removed 5 bases from V and 5 bases from J; junction bases left unmatched: 7. The CDR3 spells CASSRRLAGVDTQYF. In DNA form, the CDR3 reads TGTGCCAGCAGCCGACGGCTAGCGGGAGTAGATACGCAGTATTTT.

This chain connects TRBV30 to TRBJ1-5; 10 positions match TRBD1. V dropped 1 base and J dropped 5; count of bases not matched to a gene: 5. The CDR3 has 15 residues. The germline V gene encodes CDR1 GTSNPN and CDR2 SVGIG (reference sequence). The CDR3 region is CAWSAAGQGYQPQHF. The CDR3 DNA reads TGTGCCTGGAGTGCAGCGGGACAGGGGTATCAGCCCCAGCATTTT.

The rearrangement uses TRBV7-3 and TRBJ2-7, with 10 bases that match TRBD2. Per germline, CDR1 SGHTA and CDR2 FQGTGA. The CDR3 is made up of 15 amino acids. Trimming cost V 5 bases and J 2 bases; bases outside gene matches: 6. CDR3 bases: TGTGCCAGCAGCCCCCTAGCGGGAGTCGCCTACGAGCAGTACTTC. Translating gives CASSPLAGVAYEQYF.

The V and J genes are TRBV28 and TRBJ1-2; 9 bases line up with TRBD1. CDR1 and CDR2 (germline): MDHEN, SYDVKM. This CDR3 is 16 amino acids long. The V and J ends lost 4 bases and 4 bases, in that order; junction bases with no gene match: 10. The CDR3: CASSSPTGGALYGYTF. Written as DNA, the CDR3 is TGTGCCAGCAGTTCACCGACAGGGGGGGCCCTCTATGGCTACACCTTC.

The chain uses TRBV18 and TRBJ2-3, with 7 bases that match TRBD2. CDR1 and CDR2 (germline): KGHSH, LQKENI. The CDR3 length is 14 residues. V lost 6 bases and J lost 6; bases outside the gene matches: 9. CDR3 protein: CASSEGTIMDTQYF. In DNA form, the CDR3 reads TGTGCCAGCTCTGAGGGGACTATAATGGATACGCAGTATTTT.

V gene TRBV29-1 combines with J gene TRBJ1-5; D possibly corresponds to TRBD1 (6 bases). CDR3 length equals 13 residues. V shed 0 bases and J shed 10 bases, with 13 bases lying between them. In germline, CDR1 is SQVTM, CDR2 ANQGSEA. The CDR3 DNA sequence: TGCAGCGTTGAAGAGGTGGGGGGGGGCCCCCAGCATTTT. Encoded protein: CSVEEVGGGPQHF.

V usage is TRBV7-2 and J usage is TRBJ2-7, with 8 bases aligning to TRBD2. This CDR3 has 14 residues. Looked up from germline, CDR1 is SGHTA and CDR2 is FQGNSA. With V trimmed by 2 bases and J by 4 bases, 4 bases remained unmatched. The CDR3 loop is CASSLNSGIYEQYF. The CDR3 region has the DNA TGTGCCAGCAGCTTAAATAGCGGGATTTACGAGCAGTACTTC.

The V and J genes are TRBV5-1 and TRBJ1-2, with 11 bases that match TRBD1. Germline-derived CDR1 and CDR2 are SGHRS and YFSETQ. The CDR3 length is 14 residues. The J segment lost 4 bases and the V segment lost 4 bases, leaving 3 bases of the junction unmatched. The CDR3 is CASSAGTGGYGYTF. The CDR3 bases are TGCGCCAGCAGCGCCGGGACAGGGGGCTATGGCTACACCTTC.

This chain links TRBV9 with TRBJ1-4; tentative D call: TRBD1 (6 bases). There are 15 residues in the CDR3. Between the trimmed V and J ends, which lost 2 bases and 8 bases, there was a span of 16 bases. Germline CDR1 SGDLS, CDR2 YYNGEE. The CDR3 loop reads CASSVFTGKGEKLFF. CDR3 DNA sequence: TGTGCCAGCAGCGTCTTTACAGGGAAAGGCGAAAAACTGTTTTTT.

This chain joins TRBV7-2 and TRBJ2-1; TRBD2 is a possible D gene (5 bases). The CDR3 spans 15 residues. V lost 6 bases to trimming and J lost 2 bases, with 14 bases between them. Germline V CDR1 and CDR2: SGHTA, FQGNSA. CDR3 bases: TGTGCCAGCAGAAAAGGGAGAAGGACCTACAATGAGCAGTTCTTC. Protein product: CASRKGRRTYNEQFF. The variable domain in full, completed from reference TRBV7-2 and TRBJ2-1, reads GAGVSQSPSNKVTEKGKDVELRCDPISGHTALYWYRQSLGQGLEFLIYFQGNSAPDKSGLPSDRFSAERTGGSVSTLTIQRTQQEDSAVYLCASRKGRRTYNEQFFGPGTRLTVL.

The chain carries TRBV9 and TRBJ2-5, with a tentative D call TRBD1 (7 bases). Germline assignment: CDR1 SGDLS and CDR2 YYNGEE. Trimming shortened V by 0 bases and J by 1 base, and 10 bases separated the two germline ends. CDR3 size: 15 residues. The CDR3 loop reads CASSVDRGGQETQYF. Here the CDR3 DNA reads TGTGCCAGCAGCGTAGACAGGGGAGGCCAAGAGACCCAGTACTTC.

This clone appeared once. CDR3 bases: TGTGCCAGCAGCTTATCCCTTAGCACAGATACGCAGTATTTT. This gives the protein CASSLSLSTDTQYF. The chain has TRBV7-3 and TRBJ2-3; D unclear. Trimming cost V 2 bases and J 0 bases, with 6 bases left between them. The CDR3 has 14 amino acids. Germline assignment: CDR1 SGHTA and CDR2 FQGTGA. Full variable domain (remainder filled in from reference TRBV7-3 and TRBJ2-3): GAGVSQTPSNKVTEKGKYVELRCDPISGHTALYWYRQSLGQGPEFLIYFQGTGAADDSGLPNDRFFAVRPEGSVSTLKIQRTERGDSAVYLCASSLSLSTDTQYFGPGTRLTVL.

The rearrangement uses TRBV7-9 and TRBJ2-7; 9 bases align to TRBD1. This CDR3 has 15 residues. Trimming took 4 bases from V and 4 from J; bases not matched to a gene: 8. Looked up from germline, CDR1 is SEHNR and CDR2 is FQNEAQ (reference sequence). CDR3 in amino acids: CASSSPGQGRYEQYF. Written as DNA, the CDR3 is TGTGCCAGCAGCTCGCCCGGACAGGGGAGGTACGAGCAGTACTTC.

This clone was counted between two and nine times. The chain couples TRBV2 to TRBJ2-7; TRBD1 aligns across 8 bases. The germline CDR1 and CDR2 sequences are SNHLY and FYNNEI. The CDR3 has 13 amino acids. Losses at the gene ends were 10 bases for V and 3 bases for J; bases not matched to a gene: 8. The CDR3 bases are TGTGCCACCCAAGGACAGGGAGGCTACGAGCAGTACTTC. This encodes CATQGQGGYEQYF.

The chain recombines TRBV19 with TRBJ2-5, with 12 bases identical to TRBD2. J was trimmed by 11 bases and V by 3 bases; bases with no gene match: 10. This CDR3 region has 15 residues. From germline, CDR1 is LNHDA and CDR2 SQIVND (reference sequence). DNA of the CDR3: TGTGCCAGTAGTATCGCTAGCGGGAGGGCCCGAGAGCAGTACTTC. Amino acid sequence: CASSIASGRAREQYF.

J is TRBJ2-7 and V is TRBV4-1, with D perhaps TRBD1 (6 bases). Germline values: CDR1 MGHRA, CDR2 YSYEKL. Deletions cut 6 bases from V and 3 bases from J, with 12 bases between. The CDR3 has 13 amino acids. CDR3 sequence: CASRVPGDYEQYF. CDR3 DNA: TGCGCCAGCAGAGTCCCAGGGGACTACGAGCAGTACTTC.

The chain combines TRBV5-4 with TRBJ2-7, with D possibly TRBD1 on 7 matching bases. V lost 5 bases, J lost 7 bases, and 22 bases lay in between. Germline V lookup: CDR1 SGHNT, CDR2 YYREEE (reference sequence). The CDR3 has 15 amino acids. The CDR3 coding sequence is TGTGCCAGCAGGGTAATAGCGGCCCCAGGGGGGGAGCAGTACTTC. Translating it yields CASRVIAAPGGEQYF.

The V and J genes are TRBV19 and TRBJ2-3; tentative D call: TRBD1 (6 bases). Germline values: CDR1 LNHDA, CDR2 SQIVND (reference sequence). The germline V and J ends were trimmed by 5 bases and 1 base, with 7 bases remaining between them. The CDR3 runs 13 residues. The CDR3: CASSEGGTDTQYF. The CDR3 bases are TGTGCCAGTAGTGAGGGGGGCACAGATACGCAGTATTTT. Supplemented by reference TRBV19 and TRBJ2-3, the full variable domain reads DGGITQSPKYLFRKEGQNVTLSCEQNLNHDAMYWYRQDPGQGLRLIYYSQIVNDFQKGDIAEGYSVSREKKESFPLTVTSAQKNPTAFYLCASSEGGTDTQYFGPGTRLTVL.

DNA of the CDR3: TGTGCCAGCGCCAATTCGGGAAGGGGGCATCAGCCCCAGCATTTT. The encoded protein is CASANSGRGHQPQHF. The J gene is TRBJ1-5, the V gene TRBV28; 7 nucleotides agree with TRBD1. V was pared by 8 bases and J by 5 bases, with 12 bases of the junction left unmatched. Looked up from germline, CDR1 is MDHEN and CDR2 is SYDVKM. The CDR3 contains 15 residues.

V is TRBV4-1 and J is TRBJ1-6, with D possibly matching TRBD1 (5 bases). V was cut by 1 base and J by 8 bases, with 12 bases left in between. From germline, CDR1 is MGHRA and CDR2 YSYEKL. The CDR3 is 15 residues long. In DNA form, the CDR3 reads TGCGCCAGCAGCCAAGCTCCAGGGATGTATTCACCCCTCCACTTT. This codes for CASSQAPGMYSPLHF.

The CDR3 spells CASSLGVDTEAFF. The CDR3 DNA sequence: TGTGCCAGCAGTTTGGGAGTGGACACTGAAGCTTTCTTT. This sequence joins TRBV28 and TRBJ1-1; no reliable D call. Germline V gene lookup returns CDR1 MDHEN and CDR2 SYDVKM. This CDR3 region has 13 residues. V lost 3 bases to trimming and J lost 3 bases, with 8 bases between them.

The V call is TRBV9, the J call TRBJ2-1; 11 nucleotides line up with TRBD2. CDR1 and CDR2 from the germline V gene are SGDLS and YYNGEE. V was pared by 0 bases and J by 9 bases, with 5 bases of the junction left unmatched. The CDR3 loop spans 15 amino acids. For the CDR3, the DNA is TGTGCCAGCAGCGTAGTCGGTACTAGCGGGAGTGAGCAGTTCTTC. Translation gives CASSVVGTSGSEQFF. Drawing the rest from reference TRBV9 and TRBJ2-1, the complete variable domain is DSGVTQTPKHLITATGQRVTLRCSPRSGDLSVYWYQQSLDQGLQFLIQYYNGEERAKGNILERFSAQQFPDLHSELNLSSLELGDSALYFCASSVVGTSGSEQFFGPGTRLTVL.

V is TRBV7-3 and J is TRBJ1-1; D gene unclear. V lost 0 bases to trimming and J lost 10 bases, with 12 bases between them. The CDR3 consists of 13 residues. CDR1 and CDR2 from the germline V gene are SGHTA and FQGTGA. The CDR3 nucleotides are TGTGCCAGCAGCTTAACGTGGAACAGTGGAGCTTTCTTT. Amino acid sequence: CASSLTWNSGAFF.